The 29 T cell receptor beta chains below were found in one sample sequenced in a study of T cell responses to AZD1222 COVID-19 vaccine. TCRdb keeps only in-frame clones here, not all; method: immunoSEQ multiplex PCR. The repertoire consists of 140,000 or so clones, with roughly 91% occurring once and the leading ten covering 1.9%. The sample in question was peripheral blood, obtained 28 days after the second AZD1222 dose. The receptors were sampled from an adult who received the AZD1222 COVID-19 vaccine.

The V and J genes are TRBV18 and TRBJ1-3; D gene ambiguous. Between the trimmed V and J ends, which lost 3 bases and 0 bases, there was a span of 12 bases. CDR3 length: 16 amino acids. CDR1 KGHSH and CDR2 LQKENI come from the germline V gene. The CDR3 reads CASSPDHGTSGNTIYF. CDR3 bases: TGTGCCAGCTCACCTGACCATGGAACCTCTGGAAACACCATATATTTT.

The chain combines TRBV6-1 with TRBJ2-1, with 7 bases identical to TRBD2. Germline V gene lookup returns CDR1 MNHNS and CDR2 SASEGT. CDR3 length: 17 residues. With 2 bases clipped from V and 6 bases from J, the junction kept 13 bases outside the gene matches. The CDR3 coding sequence is TGTGCCAGCAGTGAAAAGGTTGGCGGGAGTACTCCCAATGAGCAGTTCTTC. It specifies CASSEKVGGSTPNEQFF.

V is TRBV7-9 and J is TRBJ1-1; no firm D call. V lost 6 bases and J 3 bases, leaving 8 bases between the germline ends. Germline values: CDR1 SEHNR, CDR2 FQNEAQ (reference sequence). The CDR3 spans 12 residues. In nucleotides, the CDR3 is TGTGCCAGCAGGATGGCGGACACTGAAGCTTTCTTT. This translates into CASRMADTEAFF.

The V call is TRBV6-5, the J call TRBJ1-2; TRBD1 might be the D (5 bases). The CDR3 is made up of 14 amino acids. V lost 0 bases, J lost 8 bases, and 13 bases lay in between. Germline lookup yields CDR1 MNHEY and CDR2 SVGAGI. This CDR3 reads CASSYSEGVEGYTF. The CDR3 nucleotides read TGTGCCAGCAGTTACTCGGAAGGGGTGGAAGGCTACACCTTC.

V and J are TRBV18 and TRBJ1-2; D perhaps matches TRBD1 (5 bases). Deletions cut 2 bases from V and 3 bases from J, with 13 bases between. Germline CDR1 is KGHSH and CDR2 is LQKENI. This CDR3 is built from 15 residues. CDR3 sequence: CASSPNRRGDYGYTF. For the CDR3, the DNA is TGTGCCAGCTCACCAAACCGTAGGGGAGACTATGGCTACACCTTC.

This chain connects TRBV13 to TRBJ1-6; D ambiguous. The CDR3 runs to 15 residues. The germline CDR1 and CDR2 sequences are PRHDT and FYEKMQ (reference sequence). V was shortened by 10 bases and J by 0 bases, with 13 bases between the two germline ends. CDR3 amino acids: CATLRGSSYNSPLHF. CDR3 in DNA: TGTGCCACCTTAAGAGGGAGCTCCTATAATTCACCCCTCCACTTT.

This chain joins TRBV6-1 and TRBJ1-1; D remains unclear. The CDR3 runs to 16 residues. The germline V gene has CDR1 MNHNS and CDR2 SASEGT. Trimming stripped 0 bases from V and 1 base from J, with 12 bases between. The CDR3 DNA reads TGTGCCAGCAGTGAAGCGCTTCGGGGTGGGAACACTGAAGCTTTCTTT. This encodes CASSEALRGGNTEAFF.

The J gene is TRBJ2-1, the V gene TRBV7-9; a possible D gene is TRBD2 (6 bases). Germline loops: CDR1 SEHNR, CDR2 FQNEAQ (reference sequence). The V and J ends lost 1 base and 6 bases respectively, with 16 bases between them. The length of the CDR3 is 16 residues. DNA of the CDR3: TGTGCCAGCAGCTTAGTGAAGTCTAGCGTATTCAATGAGCAGTTCTTC. This encodes CASSLVKSSVFNEQFF. Using reference TRBV7-9 and TRBJ2-1 for the parts outside the CDR3, the full variable domain is DTGVSQNPRHKITKRGQNVTFRCDPISEHNRLYWYRQTLGQGPEFLTYFQNEAQLEKSRLLSDRFSAERPKGSFSTLEIQRTEQGDSAMYLCASSLVKSSVFNEQFFGPGTRLTVL.

This clone has a single count. The genes are TRBV19 and TRBJ2-4; unclear D gene. The ends were cut back, 1 base at V and 7 bases at J, with 8 bases in the middle. The CDR3 contains 13 residues. Per germline, CDR1 LNHDA and CDR2 SQIVND (reference sequence). The CDR3 protein is CASSIVGWNIQYF. CDR3 nucleotide sequence: TGTGCCAGTAGTATAGTAGGGTGGAACATTCAGTACTTC.

This clone was detected only a few times. This chain uses TRBV2 with TRBJ2-2; 7 nucleotides match TRBD1. The J segment lost 5 bases and the V segment lost 2 bases, leaving 2 bases of the junction unmatched. CDR3 length: 14 amino acids. CDR1 and CDR2 from the germline V gene are SNHLY and FYNNEI. In DNA, the CDR3 is TGTGCCAGCAGTGAAACAGGGGAGACCGGGGAGCTGTTTTTT. This codes for CASSETGETGELFF.

A single count supports this clone. V is TRBV5-8 and J is TRBJ2-1; 12 bases align to TRBD2. The CDR3 covers 17 residues. Germline CDR1 reads SGHTS; CDR2 reads YDEGEE. With 4 bases clipped from V and 1 base from J, the junction kept 6 bases outside the gene matches. The CDR3 nucleotides are TGTGCCAGCAGCATGTCTGGGACTAGCGGGTCCTACAATGAGCAGTTCTTC. It specifies CASSMSGTSGSYNEQFF.

J is TRBJ2-1 and V is TRBV4-1, with D perhaps TRBD2 (7 bases). Germline V gene sequence: CDR1 MGHRA, CDR2 YSYEKL. V gave up 8 bases and J gave up 6 bases, with 20 bases separating them. The CDR3 is 15 amino acids. CDR3 DNA: TGCGCCAGCCACCCGACGGGGGGCACGGGCAATGAGCAGTTCTTC. Its protein product is CASHPTGGTGNEQFF.

CDR3 sequence: CASSMGLAGASYEQYF. CDR3 DNA sequence: TGTGCCAGTAGTATGGGACTAGCGGGCGCCTCCTACGAGCAGTACTTC. The gene calls are TRBV19 and TRBJ2-7, with TRBD2 matching over 12 bases. CDR3 length: 16 residues. The germline V gene encodes CDR1 LNHDA and CDR2 SQIVND (reference sequence). V was clipped by 3 bases and J by 0 bases; unmatched bases: 3.

The chain links TRBV5-8 to TRBJ1-2, with D tentatively TRBD1 (5 bases). Germline loops: CDR1 SGHTS, CDR2 YDEGEE. Trimming removed 0 bases from V and 5 bases from J, with 11 bases in between. The CDR3 spans 14 residues. The CDR3 loop reads CASSLGRTFYGYTF. The CDR3 DNA reads as TGTGCCAGCAGCTTGGGACGGACATTTTATGGCTACACCTTC.

This chain connects TRBV27 to TRBJ1-4; possible D gene TRBD1, 6 bases. The CDR3 runs to 14 residues. The germline gives CDR1 MNHEY, CDR2 SMNVEV (reference sequence). Trimming took 5 bases from V and 2 from J, leaving 9 bases between them. DNA for the CDR3: TGTGCCAGCAGTCATCAGGGGACTAATGAAAAACTGTTTTTT. Protein product: CASSHQGTNEKLFF.

The chain employs TRBV7-9 and TRBJ1-6; D is ambiguous. Germline lookup yields CDR1 SEHNR and CDR2 FQNEAQ (reference sequence). V was clipped by 1 base and J by 9 bases, with 10 bases between them. This CDR3 has 14 residues. The CDR3 region is CASSLGVSGSPLHF. The CDR3 DNA is TGTGCCAGCAGCTTAGGGGTATCGGGTTCACCCCTCCACTTT.

Of note for this clone: Within the sample, other DNA sequences also encode this same CDR3. The rearrangement joins TRBV19 to TRBJ1-6, with D uncertain. Germline assignment: CDR1 LNHDA and CDR2 SQIVND (reference sequence). V was pared by 8 bases and J by 8 bases, with 13 bases between. This CDR3 has 13 amino acids. CDR3: CASQTDLYSPLHF. CDR3 DNA sequence: TGTGCCAGTCAGACGGATCTGTATTCACCCCTCCACTTT. Full variable domain (rest looked up from reference TRBV19 and TRBJ1-6): DGGITQSPKYLFRKEGQNVTLSCEQNLNHDAMYWYRQDPGQGLRLIYYSQIVNDFQKGDIAEGYSVSREKKESFPLTVTSAQKNPTAFYLCASQTDLYSPLHFGNGTRLTVT.

The CDR3 reads CASRLGGGAFEQFF. CDR3 coding DNA: TGTGCCAGCAGACTTGGGGGGGGCGCATTTGAGCAGTTCTTC. The V gene is TRBV3-1 (or the pseudogene TRBV3-2), the J gene TRBJ2-1, with D possibly being TRBD2 (7 bases). This CDR3 has 14 amino acids. CDR1 LGHDT and CDR2 YNNKEL come from the germline V gene (reference sequence). V dropped 6 bases and J dropped 9 bases, with 18 bases sitting between them.

This clone was seen once. The J gene is TRBJ2-1, the V gene TRBV19; 9 nucleotides line up with TRBD2. There are 16 residues in the CDR3. The trim removed 7 bases at V and 3 bases at J, leaving 10 bases unmatched. In germline, CDR1 is LNHDA, CDR2 SQIVND (reference sequence). CDR3 in amino acids: CASTLSSAGGYNEQFF. CDR3 DNA sequence: TGTGCCAGTACCCTTTCCTCAGCGGGAGGCTACAATGAGCAGTTCTTC. The variable domain in full, completed from reference TRBV19 and TRBJ2-1, reads DGGITQSPKYLFRKEGQNVTLSCEQNLNHDAMYWYRQDPGQGLRLIYYSQIVNDFQKGDIAEGYSVSREKKESFPLTVTSAQKNPTAFYLCASTLSSAGGYNEQFFGPGTRLTVL.

The genes are TRBV29-1 and TRBJ1-5, with 8 bases matching TRBD1. CDR1 and CDR2 from the germline V gene are SQVTM and ANQGSEA. The V gene end was trimmed by 5 bases and the J gene end by 4 bases; junction bases not matched to a gene: 7. The CDR3 contains 14 residues. The DNA of the CDR3 is TGCAGCGTTTCATGGACAGGGAGTAATCAGCCCCAGCATTTT. Translating it yields CSVSWTGSNQPQHF.

The rearrangement joins TRBV7-9 to TRBJ1-6, with no clear D. The CDR3 has 8 residues. Germline V CDR1 and CDR2: SEHNR, FQNEAQ (reference sequence). Between the trimmed V and J ends, which lost 5 bases and 14 bases, there was a span of 1 base. CDR3 nucleotide sequence: TGTGCCAGCAGCACCCTCCACTTT. Amino acid sequence: CASSTLHF. The full variable domain, completed using reference TRBV7-9 and TRBJ1-6, is DTGVSQNPRHKITKRGQNVTFRCDPISEHNRLYWYRQTLGQGPEFLTYFQNEAQLEKSRLLSDRFSAERPKGSFSTLEIQRTEQGDSAMYLCASSTLHFGNGTRLTVT.

This clone appeared a few times. The chain joins TRBV15 to TRBJ1-2; possibly TRBD1 for D (6 bases). This CDR3 is 16 amino acids long. CDR1 is LNHNV and CDR2 is YYDKDF in the germline V gene (reference sequence). V was shortened by 3 bases and J by 6 bases, with 20 bases between the two germline ends. The CDR3 loop is CATSRDSWANPDGYTF. DNA of the CDR3: TGTGCCACCAGCAGGGACAGTTGGGCGAACCCGGATGGCTACACCTTC. Based on the CDR3 plus reference TRBV15 and TRBJ1-2, the full variable domain is DAMVIQNPRYQVTQFGKPVTLSCSQTLNHNVMYWYQQKSSQAPKLLFHYYDKDFNNEADTPDNFQSRRPNTSFCFLDIRSPGLGDTAMYLCATSRDSWANPDGYTFGSGTRLTVV.

The genes are TRBV9 and TRBJ1-1; D unresolved. Germline V lookup: CDR1 SGDLS, CDR2 YYNGEE. This CDR3 has 13 residues. V was cut by 1 base and J by 7 bases, with 11 bases left in between. The CDR3 coding sequence is TGTGCCAGCAGCGTAAAGACATTTGGTGAAGCTTTCTTT. Protein sequence: CASSVKTFGEAFF. Based on the CDR3 plus reference TRBV9 and TRBJ1-1, the full variable domain is DSGVTQTPKHLITATGQRVTLRCSPRSGDLSVYWYQQSLDQGLQFLIQYYNGEERAKGNILERFSAQQFPDLHSELNLSSLELGDSALYFCASSVKTFGEAFFGQGTRLTVV.

The genes are TRBV4-2 and TRBJ2-3, with D uncertain. V was trimmed by 0 bases and J by 1 base, leaving 14 bases between them. Germline assignment: CDR1 LGHNA and CDR2 YNFKEQ. This CDR3 comprises 17 residues. CDR3 sequence reads: CASSQDLQLGRTDTQYF. CDR3 bases: TGTGCCAGCAGCCAAGATCTTCAGCTAGGTCGCACAGATACGCAGTATTTT.

This clone was detected once. CDR3 region: CASSHGEHGGIQETQYF. CDR3 nucleotide sequence: TGTGCCAGCAGCCATGGGGAGCACGGTGGGATTCAAGAGACCCAGTACTTC. The gene calls are TRBV11-2 and TRBJ2-5; D is perhaps TRBD2 (5 bases). The germline CDR1 and CDR2 sequences are SGHAT and FQNNGV. V dropped 5 bases and J dropped 2 bases, with 21 bases sitting between them. The CDR3 extends over 17 amino acids.

This sequence joins TRBV4-2 and TRBJ2-7; D is undetermined. The CDR3 is 14 amino acids. Germline V gene lookup returns CDR1 LGHNA and CDR2 YNFKEQ. V shed 1 base and J shed 2 bases, with 9 bases lying between them. CDR3 amino acids: CASSQVEQAYEQYF. The CDR3 DNA follows: TGTGCCAGCAGCCAAGTTGAACAAGCCTACGAGCAGTACTTC.

V gene TRBV27 combines with J gene TRBJ2-3; TRBD1 matches 12 bases. This CDR3 is 16 amino acids long. V trimming: 0 bases; J trimming: 6 bases; junction bases outside the gene matches: 4. The germline V gene has CDR1 MNHEY and CDR2 SMNVEV (reference sequence). The CDR3 region is CASSLSGTGGRDTQYF. In DNA form, the CDR3 reads TGTGCCAGCAGTTTATCCGGGACAGGGGGCAGGGATACGCAGTATTTT.

The chain joins TRBV5-1 to TRBJ2-1, with TRBD2 matching 11 bases. Per the germline V gene, CDR1 is SGHRS and CDR2 is YFSETQ. Trimming took 1 base from V and 5 from J; bases not matched to a gene: 5. The CDR3 totals 16 residues. The CDR3: CASSLTSGRRDNEQFF. In DNA form, the CDR3 reads TGCGCCAGCAGCTTGACTAGCGGGAGAAGGGACAATGAGCAGTTCTTC.

The V and J genes are TRBV6-5 and TRBJ1-5, with D possibly TRBD1 on 6 matching bases. The germline gives CDR1 MNHEY, CDR2 SVGAGI. With 0 bases removed from V and 7 bases from J, the gap between germline ends came to 10 bases. The CDR3 has 14 residues. The DNA for the CDR3 is TGTGCCAGCAGTTACTCAGGGGGAAGCCAGCCCCAGCATTTT. Its translation is CASSYSGGSQPQHF.